This T cell receptor (beta chain) was sequenced during a study of cytomegalovirus exposure and HLA in healthy donors. Findings and caveats of the study: Analyzed later, association rates of TCRs varied across HLA loci, with DRB1 most and HLA-C fewest. Cytomegalovirus status was reportedly diagnosed by the classifier with high sensitivity and specificity.

The CDR3 spans 15 residues. V lost 0 bases, J lost 0 bases, and 8 bases lay in between. Germline V CDR1 and CDR2: SGDLS, YYNGEE. A remark on this clone: Its antigen is currently unknown.

In the PCR, 60 Vbeta and 13 Jbeta primers were used. Sequencing used immunoSEQ multiplex PCR; TCRdb keeps in-frame clones, though not all of them. The sample includes about 180,000 clones, 76% seen only once; the top ten take around 1.5%. Specimen: PBMCs. The chain couples TRBV9 to TRBJ2-3, with TRBD2 as a possible D gene (5 bases). The TCR originated in a man younger than 35 in good health and CMV-seronegative. The CDR3 nucleotides read TGTGCCAGCAGCGTAGTCGGGGATAGCACAGATACGCAGTATTTT. It encodes CASSVVGDSTDTQYF.